The T cell receptor beta chain under discussion was sequenced for a study of OX40 agonist ivuxolimab in advanced cancers. About the full investigation: The costimulatory receptor OX40 (CD134) was targeted by ivuxolimab, a fully human IgG2 agonistic monoclonal antibody. Partial responses occurred in three dose-escalation patients, of whom one had hepatocellular carcinoma and two had cutaneous melanoma. The dose-escalation cohort was 82.7% male with a mean age of around 62 years, ranging from about 20 to 85. Intravenous ivuxolimab was administered to patients every 2 weeks at six dose levels: 0.01, 0.1, 0.3, 1.5, 3 and 10 mg/kg. Prior anti-PD-1, anti-PD-L1 or anti-CTLA-4 therapy was permitted, and checkpoint inhibitors had been received by about 44% of dose-escalation patients. The purpose of peripheral TCRbeta sequencing was to test whether ivuxolimab changed TCR sequence diversity and led to clonal T-cell expansion. Among the 50 to 55 dose-escalation patients, some 19 had hepatocellular carcinoma, 15 melanoma, 9 renal cell carcinoma and 9 head and neck cancer. The paper covers the monotherapy dose-escalation part of the phase I ivuxolimab trial, which included N of about 50 patients.

For sequencing of the TCRbeta CDR3 region, genomic DNA was extracted from the sorted cells. The immunoSEQ Assay was used for sequencing of TCRbeta CDR3 regions. TCRdb re-hosts the immuneACCESS table, in-frame sequences only. Its copies lack some clones; in the studies checked, an unresolved V gene accounts for under half of them, and the cause for the rest is not known. The sample table lists more than 50,000 clones, approximately 81% of them with a count of one. The top ten constitute under 4.5% of the sample. This clone was seen a few times. This clone's antigen is unknown. No clone much larger than this one lies a single base away; base qualities are absent. The trial excluded patients who had a history of autoimmune disease or were on systemic immunosuppression. Peripheral blood for TCR sequencing was drawn from every dose cohort at baseline, at cycle 4 day 1 and at cycle 7 day 1. The samples were drawn from a first-in-human, open-label, multicenter phase I dose-escalation trial of ivuxolimab. Adults with locally advanced or metastatic melanoma, renal cell, hepatocellular, or head and neck squamous cell carcinoma were enrolled in the trial. Before TCR sequencing, CD4+ T cells and CD8+ T cells from peripheral blood were sorted into separate populations.

Here is what the overall study found, with its caveats: Low levels of normalized T-cell clonal expansion were also seen in some patients who did not respond. The antigen specificity of the clonally expanded peripheral T cells was not determined. Clonal expansion of both CD4+ and CD8+ blood T cells was observed from baseline to week 6 at doses 0.1 to 3.0 mg/kg. In partial responders in the 0.1-3.0 mg/kg groups, normalized peripheral clonal expansion was found to be among the lowest, especially among CD8+ T cells. On average, CD8+ T cells showed more expanded clones than CD4+ T cells after ivuxolimab.

Based on the germline V gene, the CDR1 and CDR2 sequences are KGHSH and LQKENI. The CDR3 holds 15 amino acids from the cysteine to the phenylalanine. Of the read, only the CDR3 DNA is kept; its 45 bases are in frame from base 1. V is pared back by 3 bases and J by 3 bases, with 12 bases lying between the germline termini. The receptor comes from an adult with an advanced solid tumor such as melanoma, head and neck, liver or kidney cancer. The sequencing used CD4+ or CD8+ T cells sorted from blood, collected in a trial of the OX40 agonist ivuxolimab. In this chain, TRBV18 is recombined with TRBJ1-5, and the D gene may be TRBD1, 6 bases matching. The nucleotide sequence reads TGTGCCAGCTCACCTCAGGACAGCTTCAATCAGCCCCAGCATTTT. It is translated as CASSPQDSFNQPQHF.